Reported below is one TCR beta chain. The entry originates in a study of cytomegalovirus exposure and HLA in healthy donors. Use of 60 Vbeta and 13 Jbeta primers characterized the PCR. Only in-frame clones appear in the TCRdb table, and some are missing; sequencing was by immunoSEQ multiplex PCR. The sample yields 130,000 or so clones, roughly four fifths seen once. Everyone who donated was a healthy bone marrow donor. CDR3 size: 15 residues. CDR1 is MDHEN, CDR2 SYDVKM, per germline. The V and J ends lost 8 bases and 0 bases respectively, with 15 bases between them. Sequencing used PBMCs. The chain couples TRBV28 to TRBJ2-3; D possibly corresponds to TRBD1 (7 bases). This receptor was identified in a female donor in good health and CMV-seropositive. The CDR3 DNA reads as TGTGCCAGCCCCCCCCAGGGGGGAAGCACAGATACGCAGTATTTT. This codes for CASPPQGGSTDTQYF.